The 28 T cell receptor beta chains reported below all come from one sample, sequenced in a study of T cell responses to AZD1222 COVID-19 vaccine. TCRdb's copy holds only in-frame clones and misses some; the assay was immunoSEQ multiplex PCR. The data contain 110,000 or so clones, about 87% of them singletons. This specimen was peripheral blood, taken 28 days after the second AZD1222 dose. The source of these receptors is an adult who received the AZD1222 COVID-19 vaccine.

The V gene is TRBV12-3 or TRBV12-4, the J gene TRBJ1-4; 7 nucleotides line up with TRBD1. CDR3 length: 13 amino acids. Trimming took 10 bases from V and 3 from J; bases not matched to a gene: 5. This CDR3 reads CATQRGPNEKLFF. CDR3 coding DNA: TGTGCCACCCAGAGGGGGCCTAATGAAAAACTGTTTTTT.

CDR3 amino acids: CASGRGRIPGPAKNIQYF. CDR3 DNA: TGTGCCAGCGGGAGGGGGCGAATACCGGGTCCAGCCAAAAACATTCAGTACTTC. This chain connects TRBV7-3 to TRBJ2-4, with D possibly being TRBD1 or TRBD2 (7 bases each). Germline V gene sequence: CDR1 SGHTA, CDR2 FQGTGA. V shed 8 bases and J shed 0 bases, with 23 bases lying between them. The CDR3 sequence is 18 residues long.

The CDR3 DNA reads as TGTGCCAGCAGCTTCTCGGGGAATTCACCCCTCCACTTT. This codes for CASSFSGNSPLHF. The chain is built from TRBV5-4 and TRBJ1-6; D remains ambiguous. This CDR3 has 13 residues. CDR1 is SGHNT, CDR2 YYREEE, per germline (reference sequence). V was pared by 2 bases and J by 7 bases, with 7 bases between. Filled out from reference TRBV5-4 and TRBJ1-6, the complete variable domain reads ETGVTQSPTHLIKTRGQQVTLRCSSQSGHNTVSWYQQALGQGPQFIFQYYREEENGRGNFPPRFSGLQFPNYSSELNVNALELDDSALYLCASSFSGNSPLHFGNGTRLTVT.

This clone has a handful of counts. This chain connects TRBV5-1 to TRBJ2-2; TRBD1 agrees at 9 bases. This CDR3 has 15 residues. The germline V gene has CDR1 SGHRS and CDR2 YFSETQ. V was pared by 0 bases and J by 8 bases, with 5 bases of the junction left unmatched. In nucleotides, the CDR3 is TGCGCCAGCAGCTTGGGGGACAGGGACCAAGGGGAGCTGTTTTTT. This sequence encodes CASSLGDRDQGELFF.

This clone was detected a few times. This rearrangement joins TRBV6-1 to TRBJ1-1; perhaps TRBD1 as D (5 bases). This CDR3 contains 15 residues. V was pared by 3 bases and J by 1 base, with 12 bases between. CDR1 is MNHNS, CDR2 SASEGT, per germline. The CDR3, as DNA: TGTGCCAGCAGTGACGGGGACTACACGAACACTGAAGCTTTCTTT. Translated, it gives CASSDGDYTNTEAFF.

V and J are TRBV4-1 and TRBJ2-5, with 11 nucleotides matching TRBD2. The ends lost 0 bases at V and 1 base at J; junction bases unmatched: 7. The CDR3 contains 18 residues. CDR1 MGHRA and CDR2 YSYEKL come from the germline V gene. The CDR3 region has the DNA TGCGCCAGCAGCCAAGAACGGGGAGGACTAGCGGGCCAAGAGACCCAGTACTTC. It codes for CASSQERGGLAGQETQYF.

This clone was detected only a few times. The chain uses TRBV7-6 and TRBJ2-5; 10 positions match TRBD1. This CDR3 spans 16 amino acids. V shed 1 base, J shed 1 base, and the junction held 3 bases outside the gene matches. In germline, CDR1 is SGHVS, CDR2 FNYEAQ. CDR3 nucleotides: TGTGCCAGCAGCTTAGAAAGGACAGGGGGCCAAGAGACCCAGTACTTC. Translating gives CASSLERTGGQETQYF.

The gene calls are TRBV19 and TRBJ2-2; either TRBD1 or TRBD2 may supply D (7 bases each). V lost 6 bases to trimming and J lost 0 bases, with 26 bases between them. The CDR3 loop spans 20 amino acids. Germline V gene lookup returns CDR1 LNHDA and CDR2 SQIVND (reference sequence). The CDR3 bases are TGTGCCAGTAGCAGACAGGGCCGGTTGGGCGGGGGAGCGAACACCGGGGAGCTGTTTTTT. It encodes CASSRQGRLGGGANTGELFF.

The rearrangement uses TRBV10-3 and TRBJ1-6; D gene ambiguous. From germline, CDR1 is ENHRY and CDR2 SYGVKD. Trimming cost V 11 bases and J 5 bases, with 13 bases left between them. The CDR3 contains 13 residues. The CDR3 bases are TGTGCCGCCCAGGACGACCATAATTCACCCCTCCACTTT. Its translation is CAAQDDHNSPLHF.

This clone was counted a single time. The chain is built from TRBV7-2 and TRBJ2-2; 7 bases fit TRBD1. Unmatched junction bases numbered 7, after V lost 8 bases and J lost 4 bases. Germline V gene data show CDR1 as SGHTA and CDR2 as FQGNSA. The CDR3 is 14 residues long. The chain's CDR3 is CASGTGVFTGELFF. DNA of the CDR3: TGTGCCAGCGGAACAGGGGTCTTCACCGGGGAGCTGTTTTTT.

The chain uses TRBV7-2 and TRBJ1-2; no clear D gene. Per germline, CDR1 SGHTA and CDR2 FQGNSA. V lost 8 bases and J 4 bases, leaving 14 bases between the germline ends. The CDR3 contains 13 residues. The CDR3 DNA follows: TGTGCCAGCGGCCCTCCGGGGAGCTATGGCTACACCTTC. Translating it yields CASGPPGSYGYTF.

The V and J genes are TRBV20-1 and TRBJ1-5; the D is unclear. Trimming left V 5 bases short and J 9 bases short, with 11 bases between. The length of the CDR3 is 11 residues. Germline CDR1 is DFQATT and CDR2 is SNEGSKA (reference sequence). CDR3 in amino acids: CSAAAASPQHF. The CDR3 nucleotides read TGCAGTGCTGCAGCCGCGTCGCCCCAGCATTTT.

The chain joins TRBV29-1 to TRBJ1-2, with 7 bases fitting TRBD1. The CDR3 covers 13 residues. From germline, CDR1 is SQVTM and CDR2 ANQGSEA. The V and J ends lost 3 bases and 5 bases, in that order; junction bases with no gene match: 6. Here the CDR3 DNA reads TGCAGCGTTGATGGGACAGCGGAATATGGCTACACCTTC. It encodes CSVDGTAEYGYTF.

J is TRBJ1-1 and V is TRBV15, with a weak D call TRBD1 (6 bases). With 0 bases removed from V and 8 bases from J, the gap between germline ends came to 19 bases. The CDR3 spans 16 residues. The germline CDR1 and CDR2 sequences are LNHNV and YYDKDF (reference sequence). The CDR3 sequence is CATSRDLSFLGQEAFF. The CDR3 bases are TGTGCCACCAGCAGAGATTTGAGTTTTTTAGGACAGGAAGCTTTCTTT.

The chain couples TRBV5-1 to TRBJ2-5, with D perhaps matching TRBD2 (5 bases). The CDR3 totals 15 residues. Germline V lookup: CDR1 SGHRS, CDR2 YFSETQ. Between the trimmed V and J ends, which lost 0 bases and 5 bases, there was a span of 14 bases. CDR3 sequence reads: CASSLGPNRGETQYF. For the CDR3, the DNA is TGCGCCAGCAGCTTGGGGCCGAACCGAGGGGAGACCCAGTACTTC.

This sequence joins TRBV19 and TRBJ2-1; D gene uncertain. The V end lost 3 bases, the J end lost 5 bases, and 20 bases lay between the germline ends. Looked up from germline, CDR1 is LNHDA and CDR2 is SQIVND (reference sequence). CDR3 size: 17 residues. The CDR3, as DNA: TGTGCCAGTAGTATGCTCGTGTTAGGTTATGGGGACAATGAGCAGTTCTTC. It specifies CASSMLVLGYGDNEQFF.

This chain uses TRBV4-3 with TRBJ1-1; no definite D call. Trimming left V 2 bases short and J 1 base short, with 5 bases between. The length of the CDR3 is 13 residues. Germline V gives CDR1 LGHNA, CDR2 YSLEER. CDR3 loop: CASSQMRNTEAFF. Written as DNA, the CDR3 is TGCGCCAGCAGCCAAATGAGGAACACTGAAGCTTTCTTT.

The V call is TRBV18, the J call TRBJ2-5; D gene uncertain. Germline V gene sequence: CDR1 KGHSH, CDR2 LQKENI. The length of the CDR3 is 13 residues. The ends were cut back, 5 bases at V and 1 base at J, with 8 bases in the middle. Here the CDR3 reads CASSSRVQETQYF. CDR3 sequence (DNA): TGTGCCAGCTCAAGCCGGGTCCAAGAGACCCAGTACTTC.

The chain uses TRBV27 and TRBJ2-3, with D tentatively TRBD1 or TRBD2 (5 bases each). The CDR3 has 14 residues. CDR1 and CDR2 from the germline V gene are MNHEY and SMNVEV (reference sequence). Trimming pared 10 bases from V and 1 base from J, leaving 15 bases between. CDR3 residues: CAIARDERTDTQYF. CDR3 bases: TGTGCCATCGCAAGGGACGAACGCACAGATACGCAGTATTTT.

This chain uses TRBV7-2 with TRBJ2-5, with D tentatively TRBD2 (7 bases). This CDR3 is built from 14 residues. CDR1 and CDR2 from the germline V gene are SGHTA and FQGNSA. Trimming shortened V by 7 bases and J by 2 bases, and 14 bases separated the two germline ends. CDR3 sequence: CASTGGPLQETQYF. The CDR3 nucleotides are TGTGCCAGCACGGGGGGCCCGCTGCAAGAGACCCAGTACTTC.

The chain is built from TRBV6-6 and TRBJ1-5; TRBD1 matches 9 bases. The CDR3 extends over 15 amino acids. Unmatched junction bases numbered 2, after V lost 4 bases and J lost 1 base. CDR1 is MNHNY and CDR2 is SVGAGI in the germline V gene (reference sequence). The CDR3 loop is CASSSQGASNQPQHF. The CDR3 bases are TGTGCCAGCAGTTCACAGGGGGCGAGCAATCAGCCCCAGCATTTT.

This rearrangement joins TRBV3-1 (or the pseudogene TRBV3-2) to TRBJ1-1; D unclear. CDR1 is LGHDT, CDR2 YNNKEL, per germline (reference sequence). V was cut by 0 bases and J by 4 bases, with 12 bases left in between. This CDR3 is 15 amino acids long. CDR3 bases: TGTGCCAGCAGCCAAGATCGGGGAGGTAGCACTGAAGCTTTCTTT. Translation: CASSQDRGGSTEAFF.

The chain uses TRBV16 and TRBJ1-2; D might be TRBD1 (6 bases). V gave up 3 bases and J gave up 0 bases, with 8 bases separating them. Germline V gene sequence: CDR1 KGHSY, CDR2 FQNENV. CDR3 length equals 14 residues. The CDR3 region has the DNA TGTGCCAGCAGCCACGGGACATCTAACTATGGCTACACCTTC. Protein product: CASSHGTSNYGYTF.

This clone showed up just a few times. The chain has TRBV9 and TRBJ1-2; tentative D call: TRBD1 (6 bases). The V and J ends lost 5 bases and 6 bases respectively, with 20 bases between them. Germline-derived CDR1 and CDR2 are SGDLS and YYNGEE. CDR3 size: 15 residues. The DNA of the CDR3 is TGTGCCAGCAGTGGTTCTGACAGGCTTCTCCATGGCTACACCTTC. Translated, it gives CASSGSDRLLHGYTF.

The sample holds one count of this clone. The genes are TRBV28 and TRBJ1-5, with D maybe TRBD1 (6 bases). CDR1 is MDHEN and CDR2 is SYDVKM in the germline V gene. The CDR3 totals 13 residues. Trimming left V 7 bases short and J 6 bases short, with 13 bases between. The CDR3 here is CASKSGVTQPQHF. CDR3 DNA: TGTGCCAGCAAATCAGGGGTCACTCAGCCCCAGCATTTT.

This sequence joins TRBV20-1 and TRBJ1-4; D might be TRBD1 (6 bases). This CDR3 comprises 11 residues. CDR1 and CDR2 from the germline V gene are DFQATT and SNEGSKA (reference sequence). Trimming shortened V by 4 bases and J by 7 bases, and 7 bases separated the two germline ends. The CDR3 spells CSAKGGEKLFF. The CDR3 coding sequence is TGCAGTGCTAAGGGGGGTGAAAAACTGTTTTTT.

This clone was recorded once. At one of its ends the junction is not consistent with the germline gene, which may arise from a read error. The CDR3 sequence is CASSTTTSNQPQHF. The CDR3 DNA reads TGTGCCAGCAGTACGACGACTAGCAATCAGCCCCAGCATTTT. This chain uses TRBV19 with TRBJ1-5; D not resolved. The CDR3 is 14 residues long. Per germline, CDR1 LNHDA and CDR2 SQIVND (reference sequence).

J is TRBJ1-4 and V is TRBV6-1, with D perhaps matching TRBD1 (5 bases). Between the trimmed V and J ends, which lost 2 bases and 7 bases, there was a span of 14 bases. Germline lookup yields CDR1 MNHNS and CDR2 SASEGT. The CDR3 loop spans 15 amino acids. CDR3 nucleotide sequence: TGTGCCAGCAGTGAATTCGGTTGGGGGAGTGAAAAACTGTTTTTT. Residues: CASSEFGWGSEKLFF.